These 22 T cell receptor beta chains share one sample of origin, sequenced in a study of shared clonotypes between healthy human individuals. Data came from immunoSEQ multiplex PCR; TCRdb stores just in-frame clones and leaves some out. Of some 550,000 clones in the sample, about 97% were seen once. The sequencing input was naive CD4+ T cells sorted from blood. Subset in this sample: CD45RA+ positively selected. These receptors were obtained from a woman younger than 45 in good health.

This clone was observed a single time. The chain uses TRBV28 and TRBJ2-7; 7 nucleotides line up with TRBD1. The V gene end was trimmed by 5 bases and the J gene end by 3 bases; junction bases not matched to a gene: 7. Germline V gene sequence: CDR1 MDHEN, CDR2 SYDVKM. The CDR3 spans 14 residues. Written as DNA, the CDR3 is TGTGCCAGCAGTCTAGGACAGGTCCACTACGAGCAGTACTTC. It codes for CASSLGQVHYEQYF.

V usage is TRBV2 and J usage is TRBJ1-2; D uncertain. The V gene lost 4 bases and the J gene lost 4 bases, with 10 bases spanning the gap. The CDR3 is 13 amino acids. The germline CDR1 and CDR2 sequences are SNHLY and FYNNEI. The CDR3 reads CASSGADLYGYTF. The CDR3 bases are TGTGCCAGCAGTGGAGCAGATCTCTATGGCTACACCTTC.

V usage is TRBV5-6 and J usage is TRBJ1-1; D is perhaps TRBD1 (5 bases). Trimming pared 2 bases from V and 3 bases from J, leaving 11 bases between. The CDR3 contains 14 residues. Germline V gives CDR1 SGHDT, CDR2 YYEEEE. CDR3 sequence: CASSFGQGDTEAFF. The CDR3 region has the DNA TGTGCCAGCAGCTTCGGACAAGGCGACACTGAAGCTTTCTTT.

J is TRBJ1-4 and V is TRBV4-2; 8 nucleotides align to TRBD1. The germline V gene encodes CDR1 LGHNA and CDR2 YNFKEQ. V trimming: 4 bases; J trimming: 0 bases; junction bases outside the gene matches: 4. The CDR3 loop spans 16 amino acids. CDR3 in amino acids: CASSRTGTATNEKLFF. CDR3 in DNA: TGTGCCAGCAGCCGGACAGGGACCGCAACTAATGAAAAACTGTTTTTT.

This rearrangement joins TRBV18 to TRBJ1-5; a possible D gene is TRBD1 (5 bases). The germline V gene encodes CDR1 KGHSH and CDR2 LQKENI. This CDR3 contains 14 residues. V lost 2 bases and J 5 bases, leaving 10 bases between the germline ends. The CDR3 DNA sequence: TGTGCCAGCTCACCAGGGGCGAGGGATCAGCCCCAGCATTTT. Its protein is CASSPGARDQPQHF. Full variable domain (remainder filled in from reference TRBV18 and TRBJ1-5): NAGVMQNPRHLVRRRGQEARLRCSPMKGHSHVYWYRQLPEEGLKFMVYLQKENIIDESGMPKERFSAEFPKEGPSILRIQQVVRGDSAAYFCASSPGARDQPQHFGDGTRLSIL.

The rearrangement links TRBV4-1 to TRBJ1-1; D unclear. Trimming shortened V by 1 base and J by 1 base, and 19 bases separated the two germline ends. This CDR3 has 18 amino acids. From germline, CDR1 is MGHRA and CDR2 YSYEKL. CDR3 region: CASSQGGGRRAQNTEAFF. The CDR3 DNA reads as TGCGCCAGCAGCCAAGGCGGCGGGAGGAGGGCCCAGAACACTGAAGCTTTCTTT.

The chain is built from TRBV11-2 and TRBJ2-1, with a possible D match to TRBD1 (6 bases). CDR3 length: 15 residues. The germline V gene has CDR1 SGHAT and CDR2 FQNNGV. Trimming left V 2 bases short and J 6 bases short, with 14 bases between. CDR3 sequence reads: CASSLNLGQANEQFF. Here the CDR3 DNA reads TGTGCCAGCAGCTTAAATTTGGGACAAGCCAATGAGCAGTTCTTC. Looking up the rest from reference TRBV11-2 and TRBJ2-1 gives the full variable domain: EAGVAQSPRYKIIEKRQSVAFWCNPISGHATLYWYQQILGQGPKLLIQFQNNGVVDDSQLPKDRFSAERLKGVDSTLKIQPAKLEDSAVYLCASSLNLGQANEQFFGPGTRLTVL.

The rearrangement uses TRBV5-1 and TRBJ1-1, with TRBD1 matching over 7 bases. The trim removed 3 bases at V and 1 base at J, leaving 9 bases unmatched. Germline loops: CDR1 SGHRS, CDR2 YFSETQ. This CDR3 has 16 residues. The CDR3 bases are TGCGCCAGCAGCTCAAACAGGGGATCGACGAACACTGAAGCTTTCTTT. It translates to CASSSNRGSTNTEAFF.

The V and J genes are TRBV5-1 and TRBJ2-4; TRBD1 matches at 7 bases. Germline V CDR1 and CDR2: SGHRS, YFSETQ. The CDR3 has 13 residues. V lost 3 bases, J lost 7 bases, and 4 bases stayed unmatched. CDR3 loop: CASSSLQGNIQYF. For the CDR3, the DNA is TGCGCCAGCAGCTCCCTACAGGGGAACATTCAGTACTTC.

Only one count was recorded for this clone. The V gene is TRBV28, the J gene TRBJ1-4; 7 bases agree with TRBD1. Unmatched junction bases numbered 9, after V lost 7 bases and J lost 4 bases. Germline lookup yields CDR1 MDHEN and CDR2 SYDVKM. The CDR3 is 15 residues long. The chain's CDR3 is CASTPGRGLNEKLFF. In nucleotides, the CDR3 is TGTGCCAGCACCCCGGGAAGGGGGCTTAATGAAAAACTGTTTTTT.

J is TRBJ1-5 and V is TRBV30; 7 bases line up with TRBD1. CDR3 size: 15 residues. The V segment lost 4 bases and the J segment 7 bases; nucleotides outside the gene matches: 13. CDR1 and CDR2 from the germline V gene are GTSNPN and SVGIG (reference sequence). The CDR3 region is CAWTFRGQVGQPQHF. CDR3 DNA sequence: TGTGCCTGGACATTCCGTGGACAGGTCGGGCAGCCCCAGCATTTT.

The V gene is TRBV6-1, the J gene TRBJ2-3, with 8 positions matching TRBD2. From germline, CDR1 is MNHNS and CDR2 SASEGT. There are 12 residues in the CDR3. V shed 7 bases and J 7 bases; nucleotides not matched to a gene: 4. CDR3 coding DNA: TGTGCCAGCACGGGAGGGCCTAATACGCAGTATTTT. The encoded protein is CASTGGPNTQYF.

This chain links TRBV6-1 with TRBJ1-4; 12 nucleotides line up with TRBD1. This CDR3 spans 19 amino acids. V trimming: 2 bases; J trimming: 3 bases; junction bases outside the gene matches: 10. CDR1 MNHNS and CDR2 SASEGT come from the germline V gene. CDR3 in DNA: TGTGCCAGCAGTGAACCGCCGGGACAGGGGGCCGGAGCTAATGAAAAACTGTTTTTT. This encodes CASSEPPGQGAGANEKLFF.

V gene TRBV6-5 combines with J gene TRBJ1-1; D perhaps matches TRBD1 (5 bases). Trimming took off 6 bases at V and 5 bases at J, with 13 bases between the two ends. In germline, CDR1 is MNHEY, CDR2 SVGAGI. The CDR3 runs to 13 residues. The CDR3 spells CASSPQGLTEAFF. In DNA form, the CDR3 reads TGTGCCAGCAGCCCTCAGGGCCTAACTGAAGCTTTCTTT.

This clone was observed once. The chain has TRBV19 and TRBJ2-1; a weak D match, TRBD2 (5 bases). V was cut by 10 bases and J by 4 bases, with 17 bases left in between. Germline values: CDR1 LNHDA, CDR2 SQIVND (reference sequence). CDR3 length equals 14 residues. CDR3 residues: CATSQEGHYNEQFF. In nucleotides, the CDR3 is TGTGCCACCTCTCAAGAGGGTCATTACAATGAGCAGTTCTTC. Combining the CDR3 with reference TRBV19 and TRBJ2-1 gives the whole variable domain DGGITQSPKYLFRKEGQNVTLSCEQNLNHDAMYWYRQDPGQGLRLIYYSQIVNDFQKGDIAEGYSVSREKKESFPLTVTSAQKNPTAFYLCATSQEGHYNEQFFGPGTRLTVL.

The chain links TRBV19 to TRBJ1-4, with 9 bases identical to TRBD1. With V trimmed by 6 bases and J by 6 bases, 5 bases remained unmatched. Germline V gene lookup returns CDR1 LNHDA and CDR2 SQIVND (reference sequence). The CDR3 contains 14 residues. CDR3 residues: CASSHTGGYEKLFF. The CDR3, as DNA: TGTGCCAGTAGCCATACAGGGGGCTATGAAAAACTGTTTTTT.

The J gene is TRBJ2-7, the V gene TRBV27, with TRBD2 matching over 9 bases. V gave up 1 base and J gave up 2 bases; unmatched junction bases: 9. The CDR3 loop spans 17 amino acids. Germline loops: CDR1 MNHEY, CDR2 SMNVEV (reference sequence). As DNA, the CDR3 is TGTGCCAGCAGTTTATACACTAGCGGGCGCTACCCCTACGAGCAGTACTTC. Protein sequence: CASSLYTSGRYPYEQYF.

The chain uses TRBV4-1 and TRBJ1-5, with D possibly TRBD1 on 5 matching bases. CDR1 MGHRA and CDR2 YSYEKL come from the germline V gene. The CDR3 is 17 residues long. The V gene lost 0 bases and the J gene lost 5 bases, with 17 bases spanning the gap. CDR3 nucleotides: TGCGCCAGCAGCCAAGAATACGGGGCAGGGTGGGATCAGCCCCAGCATTTT. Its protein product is CASSQEYGAGWDQPQHF.

The CDR3 DNA follows: TGTGCCACCGTAACGGACCGGGAGGACACCGAGCAGTACTTC. Residues: CATVTDREDTEQYF. V and J are TRBV11-2 and TRBJ2-7; 7 bases agree with TRBD2. The CDR3 is made up of 14 amino acids. V lost 10 bases and J lost 6; bases outside the gene matches: 15. Germline assignment: CDR1 SGHAT and CDR2 FQNNGV.

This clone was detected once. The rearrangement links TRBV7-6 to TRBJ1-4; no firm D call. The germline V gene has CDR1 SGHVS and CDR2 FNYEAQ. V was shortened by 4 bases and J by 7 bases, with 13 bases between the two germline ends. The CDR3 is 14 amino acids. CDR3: CASSSHPVGEKLFF. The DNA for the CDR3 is TGTGCCAGCAGCTCTCACCCAGTGGGTGAAAAACTGTTTTTT. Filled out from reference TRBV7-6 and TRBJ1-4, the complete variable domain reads GAGVSQSPRYKVTKRGQDVALRCDPISGHVSLYWYRQALGQGPEFLTYFNYEAQQDKSGLPNDRFSAERPEGSISTLTIQRTEQRDSAMYRCASSSHPVGEKLFFGSGTQLSVL.

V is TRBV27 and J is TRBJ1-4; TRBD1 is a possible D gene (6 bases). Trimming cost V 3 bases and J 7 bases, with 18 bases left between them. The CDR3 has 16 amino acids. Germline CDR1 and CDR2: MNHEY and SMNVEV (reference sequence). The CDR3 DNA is TGTGCCAGCAGTTTGGGGCTTCCAGGGGAAGGTGAAAAACTGTTTTTT. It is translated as CASSLGLPGEGEKLFF.

Written as DNA, the CDR3 is TGTGCCAGCGGTTGGGACTCTGCGGGGTACACAGATACGCAGTATTTT. Amino acid sequence: CASGWDSAGYTDTQYF. V gene TRBV2 combines with J gene TRBJ2-3; D perhaps matches TRBD2 (6 bases). The CDR3 consists of 16 residues. Germline CDR1 reads SNHLY; CDR2 reads FYNNEI. V lost 8 bases and J lost 2, with 20 bases in between.